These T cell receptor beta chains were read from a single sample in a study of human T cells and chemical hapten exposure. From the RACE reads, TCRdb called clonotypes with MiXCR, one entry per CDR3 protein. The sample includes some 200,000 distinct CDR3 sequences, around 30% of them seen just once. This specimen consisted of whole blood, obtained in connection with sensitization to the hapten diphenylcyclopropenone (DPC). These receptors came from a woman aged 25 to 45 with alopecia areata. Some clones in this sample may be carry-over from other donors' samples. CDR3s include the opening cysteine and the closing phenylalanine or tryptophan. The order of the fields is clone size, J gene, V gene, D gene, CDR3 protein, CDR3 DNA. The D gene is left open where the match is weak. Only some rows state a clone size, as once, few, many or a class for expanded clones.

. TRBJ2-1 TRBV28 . CASIRGSSYNEQFF TGTGCCAGCATCCGCGGCAGCTCCTACAATGAGCAGTTCTTC
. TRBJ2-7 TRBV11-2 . CASSLGQGREQYF TGTGCCAGCAGCTTAGGCCAGGGACGCGAGCAGTACTTC
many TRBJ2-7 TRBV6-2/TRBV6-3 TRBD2 CASSSPSGGTYEQYF TGTGCCAGCAGTTCGCCTAGCGGGGGGACCTACGAGCAGTACTTC
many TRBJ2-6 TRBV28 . CASSLQGTGANVLTF TGTGCCAGCAGTCTACAGGGTACTGGGGCCAACGTCCTGACTTTC
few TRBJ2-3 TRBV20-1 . CSARIGGTGTDTQYF TGCAGTGCTAGAATCGGCGGCACCGGCACAGATACGCAGTATTTT
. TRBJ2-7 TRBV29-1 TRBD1 CSVGQGFYEQYF TGCAGCGTTGGACAGGGTTTCTACGAGCAGTACTTC
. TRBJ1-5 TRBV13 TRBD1 CASSFRGQPQHF TGTGCCAGCAGCTTCAGGGGGCAGCCCCAGCATTTT
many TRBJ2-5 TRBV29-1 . CSVSGEGETQYF TGCAGCGTTTCAGGGGAGGGGGAGACCCAGTACTTC
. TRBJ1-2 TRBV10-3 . CAIKQVQANYGYTF TGTGCCATCAAACAGGTTCAAGCTAACTATGGCTACACCTTC
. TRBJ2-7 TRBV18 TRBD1 CASSPLGTDPYEQYF TGTGCCAGCTCACCACTCGGGACAGACCCCTACGAGCAGTACTTC
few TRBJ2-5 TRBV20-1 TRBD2 CSAPLAGGPQETQYF TGCAGTGCTCCCTTAGCGGGGGGGCCTCAAGAGACCCAGTACTTC
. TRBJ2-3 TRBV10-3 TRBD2 CAINKGLAGNTDTQYF TGTGCCATCAATAAGGGACTAGCGGGAAACACAGATACGCAGTATTTT
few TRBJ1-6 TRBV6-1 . CASSEDGGYNSPLHF TGTGCCAGCAGTGAAGACGGGGGGTATAATTCACCCCTCCACTTT
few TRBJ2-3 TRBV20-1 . CSALYGPSGTDTQYF TGCAGTGCTCTCTACGGGCCTAGCGGCACAGATACGCAGTATTTT
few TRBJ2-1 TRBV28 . CASSLSPGSHSYNEQFF TGTGCCAGCAGTTTAAGTCCGGGATCCCACTCCTACAATGAGCAGTTCTTC
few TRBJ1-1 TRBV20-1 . CSANRQQNTEAFF TGCAGTGCCAATCGACAGCAGAACACTGAAGCTTTCTTT
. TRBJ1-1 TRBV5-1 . CASSLAGNQNTEAFF TGCGCCAGCAGCTTGGCAGGGAATCAGAACACTGAAGCTTTCTTT
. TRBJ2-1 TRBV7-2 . CASSLALARYNEQFF TGTGCCAGCAGCTTAGCTCTAGCGCGTTACAATGAGCAGTTCTTC
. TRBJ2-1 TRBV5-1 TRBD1 CASRPGTGGINEQFF TGCGCCAGCAGGCCTGGGACAGGGGGGATCAATGAGCAGTTCTTC
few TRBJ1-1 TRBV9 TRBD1 CASSFSDRAEAFF TGTGCCAGCAGTTTTTCGGACAGGGCTGAAGCTTTCTTT
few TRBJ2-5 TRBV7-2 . CASSFWSGQETQYF TGTGCCAGCAGCTTTTGGTCAGGGCAAGAGACCCAGTACTTC
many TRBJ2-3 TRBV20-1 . CSARLLLTDTQYF TGCAGTGCTAGATTACTACTCACAGATACGCAGTATTTT
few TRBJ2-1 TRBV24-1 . CATNGGGAYNEQFF TGTGCCACTAACGGGGGCGGAGCCTACAATGAGCAGTTCTTC
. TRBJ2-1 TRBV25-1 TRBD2 CASSGAGGPLDEQFF TGTGCCAGCAGTGGAGCGGGAGGTCCGCTGGATGAGCAGTTCTTC
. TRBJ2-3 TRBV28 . CASSLGDTGTDTQYF TGTGCCAGCAGTTTAGGGGACACGGGCACAGATACGCAGTATTTT
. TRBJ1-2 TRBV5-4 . CASSLIDTIYGYTF TGTGCCAGCAGCTTGATTGACACGATCTATGGCTACACCTTC
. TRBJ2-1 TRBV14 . CASSLYGEQFF TGTGCCAGCAGCCTATACGGTGAGCAGTTCTTC
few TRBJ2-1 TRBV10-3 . CAIHQQGALNNEQFF TGTGCCATCCACCAACAGGGAGCTTTGAACAATGAGCAGTTCTTC
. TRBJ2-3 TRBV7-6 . CASSFGSSSTDTQYF TGTGCCAGCAGCTTTGGGTCATCTAGCACAGATACGCAGTATTTT
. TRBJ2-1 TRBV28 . CASSLTGYSYNEQFF TGTGCCAGCAGTTTGACCGGGTACTCCTACAATGAGCAGTTCTTC
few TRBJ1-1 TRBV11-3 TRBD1 CASSPLGQISAEAFF TGTGCCAGCAGCCCACTGGGACAGATAAGCGCTGAAGCTTTCTTT
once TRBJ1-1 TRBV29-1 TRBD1 CSVNSGTGRPNTEAFF TGCAGCGTTAACTCCGGGACAGGGAGGCCGAACACTGAAGCTTTCTTT
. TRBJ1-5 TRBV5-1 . CASSLLGGESQPQHF TGCGCCAGCAGCTTGTTAGGGGGGGAAAGTCAGCCCCAGCATTTT
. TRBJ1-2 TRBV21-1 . CASSKIVDRGFYGYTF TGTGCCAGCAGCAAAATAGTGGACAGGGGATTTTATGGCTACACCTTC
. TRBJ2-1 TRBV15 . CATSSLIDNEQFF TGTGCCACCAGCAGTCTCATAGACAATGAGCAGTTCTTC
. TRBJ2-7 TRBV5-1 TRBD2 CASSLGEGYEQYF TGCGCCAGCAGCTTGGGGGAGGGGTACGAGCAGTACTTC
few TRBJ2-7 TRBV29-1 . CSASRDEGYEQYF TGCAGCGCGTCCCGGGACGAGGGCTACGAGCAGTACTTC
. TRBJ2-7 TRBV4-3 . CASSQDARGDPYEQYF TGCGCCAGCAGCCAAGATGCCCGGGGTGACCCCTACGAGCAGTACTTC
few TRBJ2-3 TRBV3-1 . CASSTREFTDTQYF TGTGCCAGCAGCACCCGGGAATTCACAGATACGCAGTATTTT
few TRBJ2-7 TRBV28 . CASSLWSTGEYF TGTGCCAGCAGTTTATGGTCGACAGGAGAGTACTTC
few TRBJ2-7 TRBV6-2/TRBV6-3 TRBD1 CASGDRGAYEQYF TGTGCCAGCGGGGACAGGGGGGCCTACGAGCAGTACTTC
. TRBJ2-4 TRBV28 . CASSLGEPLAKNIQYF TGTGCCAGCAGTTTAGGGGAACCTCTAGCCAAAAACATTCAGTACTTC
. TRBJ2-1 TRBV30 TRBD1 CAWSKGGLYNEQFF TGTGCCTGGAGTAAAGGGGGCCTCTACAATGAGCAGTTCTTC
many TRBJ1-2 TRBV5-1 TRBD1 CASSLEGQGTSYYGYTF TGCGCCAGCAGCTTGGAGGGACAGGGGACATCTTATTATGGCTACACCTTC